The sequence of this T cell receptor beta chain was determined in a study of blood T cell repertoires in COVID-19. Study-level background: Samples representing acute and convalescent COVID-19 were sourced from the United States, Italy and Spain. Sources were T cells, B-cell-depleted T cells, or PBMCs; the material itself was cDNA or gDNA.

This clone was recorded a few times. Measured with immunoSEQ multiplex PCR; TCRdb has only the in-frame clones, and not every one. Of fewer than 40,000 clones listed, approximately 78% were seen once; the top ten hold about 33%. Source material: peripheral blood. The origin of this receptor is a man in his 60s with acute or convalescent COVID-19.

The CDR3 bases are TGTGCCAGCAGCTTAGTGACAGCTGATGGCTACACCTTC. It specifies CASSLVTADGYTF. V usage is TRBV7-9 and J usage is TRBJ1-2; TRBD1 might be the D (5 bases). V lost 1 base and J lost 6, with 9 bases in between. Germline V CDR1 and CDR2: SEHNR, FQNEAQ (reference sequence). The CDR3 runs 13 residues.